The 24 T cell receptor beta chains in this list originate from one sample, sequenced in a study of T cells in Graves' hyperthyroidism and ophthalmopathy. RNA transcripts were the template for amplifying TCR beta CDR3 regions. RT-PCR in the first round (using the HTBI primer set) targeted the TCR CDR3. TCRdb re-analysed the multiplex PCR reads in MiXCR, keeping a single row per CDR3 protein. This sample carries some 300,000 distinct CDR3 sequences, roughly 19% of them seen once, and the ten largest clones take less than 40%. Sequencing was done on a sample of blood. The receptors shown here come from a man aged 45-60 years with Graves' ophthalmopathy.

The sample holds many counts of this clonotype. V usage is TRBV18 and J usage is TRBJ2-7; the D is unclear. Deletions cut 3 bases from V and 6 bases from J, with 9 bases between. Germline V lookup: CDR1 KGHSH, CDR2 LQKENI. CDR3 size: 12 residues. The CDR3 spells CASSPGGGEQYF. DNA for the CDR3: TGTGCCAGCTCACCGGGCGGCGGCGAGCAGTACTTC.

The rearrangement joins TRBV11-2 to TRBJ2-1; D may be TRBD1 (6 bases). The CDR3 extends over 16 amino acids. The V gene lost 5 bases and the J gene lost 5 bases, with 19 bases spanning the gap. The V gene's germline CDR1 is SGHAT and CDR2 FQNNGV. CDR3 DNA: TGTGCCAGCAGCCCAAGCCCCGGGACACCAGACAATGAGCAGTTCTTC. This encodes CASSPSPGTPDNEQFF.

This clonotype came up many times. This chain joins TRBV7-9 and TRBJ2-2; 9 bases are a match to TRBD2. V gave up 8 bases and J gave up 4 bases; unmatched junction bases: 8. Germline CDR1 reads SEHNR; CDR2 reads FQNEAQ (reference sequence). The CDR3 extends over 15 amino acids. Here the CDR3 reads CASGKAGGSTGELFF. CDR3 coding DNA: TGTGCCAGCGGAAAAGCGGGGGGATCCACCGGGGAGCTGTTTTTT.

At least ten counts were recorded for this clonotype. The rearrangement uses TRBV10-2 and TRBJ1-5, with D perhaps matching TRBD1 (6 bases). V lost 8 bases and J 6 bases, leaving 23 bases between the germline ends. CDR1 WSHSY and CDR2 SAAADI come from the germline V gene. The CDR3 extends over 16 amino acids. CDR3 in DNA: TGCGCCAGCCAGCCCATTACAGGGTTGGTCGCTCAGCCCCAGCATTTT. This translates into CASQPITGLVAQPQHF.

The CDR3 protein is CASSFQGTEETQYF. The CDR3, as DNA: TGTGCCAGCAGCTTCCAGGGGACAGAAGAGACCCAGTACTTC. The V call is TRBV7-3, the J call TRBJ2-5, with 7 bases identical to TRBD1. Germline CDR1 is SGHTA and CDR2 is FQGTGA. The trim removed 3 bases at V and 3 bases at J, leaving 4 bases unmatched. This CDR3 is built from 14 residues.

This clonotype was seen repeatedly, ten times or more. This sequence joins TRBV28 and TRBJ1-1; possibly TRBD1 for D (6 bases). V lost 9 bases and J lost 1, with 15 bases in between. This CDR3 contains 14 residues. From germline, CDR1 is MDHEN and CDR2 SYDVKM. Here the CDR3 reads CASYRAPPNTEAFF. The CDR3 nucleotides are TGTGCCAGTTACAGGGCCCCCCCGAACACTGAAGCTTTCTTT.

This clonotype appeared many times. The chain carries TRBV12-3 or TRBV12-4 and TRBJ2-1; D is perhaps TRBD1 or TRBD2 (5 bases each). The length of the CDR3 is 12 residues. The V and J ends lost 3 bases and 8 bases respectively, with 8 bases between them. The DNA of the CDR3 is TGTGCCAGCAGTTTGAGGGGTGATGAGCAGTTCTTC. Its translation: CASSLRGDEQFF.

This clonotype was counted only a few times. The genes are TRBV6-1 and TRBJ2-5; D might be TRBD1 (6 bases). This CDR3 contains 14 residues. V was clipped by 3 bases and J by 4 bases, with 12 bases between them. Germline values: CDR1 MNHNS, CDR2 SASEGT. This CDR3 reads CASSDPTGIETQYF. Written as DNA, the CDR3 is TGTGCCAGCAGTGACCCTACAGGGATAGAGACCCAGTACTTC.

The table lists this clonotype with many counts. The chain combines TRBV27 with TRBJ2-1; no clear D. The CDR3 has 13 amino acids. Germline CDR1 reads MNHEY; CDR2 reads SMNVEV (reference sequence). The germline V and J ends were trimmed by 4 bases and 9 bases, with 13 bases remaining between them. Written as DNA, the CDR3 is TGTGCCAGCAGTTGGCCGATCAGTGGTGAGCAGTTCTTC. Translated, it gives CASSWPISGEQFF.

This clonotype appeared a few times. The rearrangement links TRBV30 to TRBJ2-7; tentatively, D is TRBD2 (5 bases). CDR1 and CDR2 from the germline V gene are GTSNPN and SVGIG (reference sequence). V dropped 7 bases and J dropped 2 bases, with 15 bases sitting between them. CDR3 length: 13 residues. The chain's CDR3 is CASTRVGAYEQYF. The CDR3 nucleotides are TGTGCCTCCACAAGGGTGGGAGCCTACGAGCAGTACTTC.

The DNA of the CDR3 is TGTGCCAGCAGCTTAACGTCTGACACAGATACGCAGTATTTT. Translation gives CASSLTSDTDTQYF. The chain is built from TRBV7-3 and TRBJ2-3, with no clear D. V dropped 0 bases and J dropped 2 bases, with 6 bases sitting between them. Germline V gene lookup returns CDR1 SGHTA and CDR2 FQGTGA. The CDR3 extends over 14 amino acids.

The sample holds a few counts of this clonotype. The genes are TRBV20-1 and TRBJ1-1; no reliable D call. CDR3 size: 13 residues. Germline CDR1 reads DFQATT; CDR2 reads SNEGSKA (reference sequence). Trimming left V 2 bases short and J 0 bases short, with 7 bases between. The CDR3 coding sequence is TGCAGTGCTAGAATGGGCTTGAACACTGAAGCTTTCTTT. It specifies CSARMGLNTEAFF.

This clonotype has ten or more counts. This chain joins TRBV3-1 and TRBJ2-7, with 9 bases that match TRBD1. CDR1 and CDR2 from the germline V gene are LGHDT and YNNKEL (reference sequence). Trimming at V came to 4 bases and at J to 3 bases, leaving 28 bases not matched to a gene. The CDR3 is 22 amino acids. This CDR3 reads CASSLKVAVPGFGTGLYYEQYF. The CDR3 coding sequence is TGTGCCAGCAGCCTCAAGGTTGCAGTTCCTGGGTTCGGGACAGGGTTGTACTACGAGCAGTACTTC.

This clonotype was observed at least ten times. This sequence joins TRBV6-1 and TRBJ2-3, with 14 bases matching TRBD2. The CDR3 consists of 16 residues. V gave up 5 bases and J gave up 4 bases; unmatched junction bases: 5. Looked up from germline, CDR1 is MNHNS and CDR2 is SASEGT. CDR3 amino acids: CASSPGLAGGADTQYF. The CDR3 bases are TGTGCCAGCAGTCCCGGACTAGCGGGAGGCGCAGATACGCAGTATTTT.

With regard to this clonotype: With a much larger clone just one base away, this may be a read error. The chain uses TRBV28 and TRBJ2-3, with unresolved D. The germline V gene has CDR1 MDHEN and CDR2 SYDVKM. This CDR3 spans 13 amino acids. V was shortened by 5 bases and J by 7 bases, with 13 bases between the two germline ends. CDR3 DNA sequence: TGTGCCAGCAGTAGAACCACTTCCTATACGCAGTATTTT. As protein: CASSRTTSYTQYF.

This chain joins TRBV5-1 and TRBJ2-1, with 9 bases identical to TRBD2. The CDR3 has 15 residues. With 0 bases clipped from V and 8 bases from J, the junction kept 6 bases outside the gene matches. Germline CDR1 and CDR2: SGHRS and YFSETQ. DNA for the CDR3: TGCGCCAGCAGCTTGGAGAGAGCGGGAGGTTATGAGCAGTTCTTC. Translation gives CASSLERAGGYEQFF.

This clonotype was seen repeatedly, ten times or more. This chain links TRBV20-1 with TRBJ1-1; 9 nucleotides align to TRBD1. Germline values: CDR1 DFQATT, CDR2 SNEGSKA (reference sequence). The CDR3 length is 15 residues. The V gene end was trimmed by 0 bases and the J gene end by 7 bases; junction bases not matched to a gene: 9. As DNA, the CDR3 is TGCAGTGCTAGAGATCAACAGGGGGCGCGGGGTGAAGCTTTCTTT. Residues: CSARDQQGARGEAFF.

V and J are TRBV12-3 or TRBV12-4 and TRBJ2-1, with TRBD2 as a possible D gene (6 bases). This CDR3 spans 16 amino acids. V lost 6 bases, J lost 1 base, and 16 bases lay in between. The CDR3 DNA reads TGTGCCAGCAGGTGGGCTAGCGTTACTTCCTACAATGAGCAGTTCTTC. This translates into CASRWASVTSYNEQFF.

The chain carries TRBV19 and TRBJ2-1; unclear D gene. The V end was cut by 1 base, the J end by 8 bases, with 9 bases between. CDR1 LNHDA and CDR2 SQIVND come from the germline V gene (reference sequence). The CDR3 is made up of 13 amino acids. In DNA form, the CDR3 reads TGTGCCAGTAGTATAGTACAGAGCTATGAGCAGTTCTTC. Its translation: CASSIVQSYEQFF. Full variable domain (rest looked up from reference TRBV19 and TRBJ2-1): DGGITQSPKYLFRKEGQNVTLSCEQNLNHDAMYWYRQDPGQGLRLIYYSQIVNDFQKGDIAEGYSVSREKKESFPLTVTSAQKNPTAFYLCASSIVQSYEQFFGPGTRLTVL.

This clonotype was counted only a few times. V is TRBV5-6 and J is TRBJ2-2; 8 positions agree with TRBD1. Trimming removed 3 bases from V and 8 bases from J; junction bases left unmatched: 6. CDR3 size: 14 residues. Germline V gives CDR1 SGHDT, CDR2 YYEEEE. The CDR3 here is CASSSGGGPGELFF. The CDR3, as DNA: TGTGCCAGCAGCTCAGGGGGCGGACCTGGGGAGCTGTTTTTT.

This clonotype was observed at least ten times. V is TRBV24-1 and J is TRBJ1-2, with 7 bases matching TRBD1. Germline loops: CDR1 KGHDR, CDR2 SFDVKD. J was trimmed by 8 bases and V by 4 bases; bases with no gene match: 9. The CDR3 consists of 14 residues. For the CDR3, the DNA is TGTGCCACCAGTGACTGGGACAGTACGAGGGGCTACACCTTC. The encoded protein is CATSDWDSTRGYTF.

This clonotype was detected only a few times. The gene calls are TRBV20-1 and TRBJ2-3; 12 nucleotides line up with TRBD2. CDR1 is DFQATT, CDR2 SNEGSKA, per germline (reference sequence). The trim removed 5 bases at V and 4 bases at J, leaving 4 bases unmatched. The CDR3 covers 14 residues. The chain's CDR3 is CSALLAGGADTQYF. The CDR3 nucleotides read TGCAGTGCTTTGCTAGCGGGAGGGGCAGATACGCAGTATTTT.

Many counts were recorded for this clonotype. The V and J genes are TRBV29-1 and TRBJ2-5; 11 bases fit TRBD2. The CDR3 runs to 16 residues. The germline CDR1 and CDR2 sequences are SQVTM and ANQGSEA. Unmatched junction bases numbered 13, after V lost 5 bases and J lost 5 bases. The CDR3 nucleotides read TGCAGCGTTTTGAAAGGGCTTAGCGGGAGGGGTGAGACCCAGTACTTC. It codes for CSVLKGLSGRGETQYF.

This clonotype was counted only a few times. V gene TRBV30 combines with J gene TRBJ1-1; D remains unclear. Germline V gene sequence: CDR1 GTSNPN, CDR2 SVGIG (reference sequence). CDR3 size: 12 residues. The V end was cut by 4 bases, the J end by 6 bases, with 12 bases between. In nucleotides, the CDR3 is TGTGCCTGGATCGGGTCGATGGCTGAAGCTTTCTTT. Protein sequence: CAWIGSMAEAFF. The full variable domain, rest sourced from reference TRBV30 and TRBJ1-1, is SQTIHQWPATLVQPVGSPLSLECTVEGTSNPNLYWYRQAAGRGLQLLFYSVGIGQISSEVPQNLSASRPQDRQFILSSKKLLLSDSGFYLCAWIGSMAEAFFGQGTRLTVV.